The clone carrying this T cell receptor beta chain showed up just a few times. What it recognizes is unknown. Between the trimmed V and J ends, which lost 4 bases and 4 bases, there was a span of 11 bases. CDR1 and CDR2 (germline): SEHNR, FQNEAQ (reference sequence). This CDR3 has 13 amino acids. TCRdb reprocessed the RT-PCR reads with MiXCR, giving one entry per CDR3 protein. This sample carries some 500,000 distinct CDR3 sequences, about 15% of them seen once, and the ten largest clones take 3%. This entry comes from a study of response to subunit inactivated influenza vaccine. Findings and caveats of the study: Authors proposed each seasonal influenza vaccination draws in few new T cells.

The V call is TRBV7-9, the J call TRBJ2-7; D is unresolved. Sequencing used CD4+ T cells sorted from PBMCs, obtained less than 25 months after vaccination. This sequence originates from a man aged 50-75 years who received an inactivated influenza vaccine. DNA for the CDR3: TGTGCCAGCAGCTCACAGCAGGTGTACGAGCAGTACTTC. Amino acids: CASSSQQVYEQYF.